These T cell receptor beta chains were read from a single sample in a study of blood T cells in healthy people across ages. TCRdb re-called the 5' RACE reads with MiXCR, one entry per CDR3 protein. The sample holds under 700,000 distinct CDR3 sequences, 20% to 30% seen once. These sequences were also reported in another study, on T cells of mothers and their children.

Sequencing was done on a sample of blood. These receptors originate from a boy younger than 18 in good health. CDR3s include the opening cysteine and the closing phenylalanine or tryptophan. A D gene is named only where the DNA matches it firmly. Size tells how often a clone was seen (once, few, many) or the class of an expanded clone, and some rows leave it out.

-	-	TRBV7-8	TRBJ2-1	CASSSYRESSYNEQFF	TGTGCCAGCAGCTCGTACAGGGAGAGCTCCTACAATGAGCAGTTCTTC
-	-	TRBV12-3/TRBV12-4	TRBJ1-4	CTSSAVATNEKLFF	TGTACCAGCAGCGCCGTTGCAACTAATGAAAAACTGTTTTTT
-	-	TRBV12-3/TRBV12-4	TRBJ2-1	CASSLAADYYNEQFF	TGTGCCAGCAGTTTGGCCGCAGATTACTACAATGAGCAGTTCTTC
-	-	TRBV10-3	TRBJ1-1	CAISDQTEAFF	TGTGCCATCAGTGACCAGACTGAAGCTTTCTTT
few	TRBD2	TRBV5-1	TRBJ2-5	CASSPLASGVETQYF	TGCGCCAGCAGCCCTCTGGCTAGCGGGGTGGAGACCCAGTACTTC
-	-	TRBV6-5	TRBJ1-4	CASSSSGGNEKLFF	TGTGCCAGCAGCTCCTCAGGAGGAAATGAAAAACTGTTTTTT
-	-	TRBV14	TRBJ1-2	CASSQVSGIAGYTF	TGTGCCAGCAGCCAAGTTTCTGGCATCGCCGGCTACACCTTC
few	-	TRBV20-1	TRBJ2-6	CSAGRGVRSGANVLTF	TGCAGTGCTGGGAGAGGGGTACGCTCTGGGGCCAACGTCCTGACTTTC
-	TRBD1	TRBV6-5	TRBJ1-2	CASSYAGTVGNYGYTF	TGTGCCAGCAGTTATGCAGGGACAGTGGGAAACTATGGCTACACCTTC
-	-	TRBV27	TRBJ2-5	CPSGAGTQYF	TGTCCTTCCGGGGCAGGGACCCAGTACTTC
-	-	TRBV9	TRBJ1-4	CASSVAPNEKLFF	TGTGCCAGCAGCGTAGCCCCGAATGAAAAACTGTTTTTT
-	-	TRBV3-1	TRBJ1-6	CASSQVGSRSSYNSPLHF	TGTGCCAGCAGCCAAGTGGGCAGCCGGAGCTCCTATAATTCACCCCTCCACTTT
few	-	TRBV11-3	TRBJ2-2	CASSSGDTESGELFF	TGTGCCAGCAGTTCGGGGGACACGGAGTCCGGGGAGCTGTTTTTT
-	-	TRBV7-3	TRBJ2-7	CASSHLVSHEQYF	TGTGCCAGCAGCCATTTAGTCTCCCACGAGCAGTACTTC
-	-	TRBV4-2	TRBJ1-2	CASSQPGTSHYGYTF	TGTGCCAGCAGCCAACCCGGGACTTCTCACTATGGCTACACCTTC
-	-	TRBV7-2	TRBJ1-1	CASSWTELNTEAFF	TGTGCCAGCAGCTGGACAGAGCTTAACACTGAAGCTTTCTTT